These 3 T cell receptor beta chains originate from one sample sequenced in a study of T cells in Graves' hyperthyroidism and ophthalmopathy. RNA transcripts gave rise to amplified TCR beta CDR3 regions. During a first-round RT-PCR of the TCR CDR3, the HTBI primer set was used. TCRdb itself ran the multiplex PCR reads through MiXCR, one entry per CDR3 protein. The sample holds over 500,000 distinct CDR3 sequences, about a sixth seen once. The sample taken for sequencing was blood. The source is a woman younger than 35 with Graves' ophthalmopathy.

This clonotype was picked up a small number of times. This chain links TRBV4-1 with TRBJ1-5; 9 bases line up with TRBD1. Looked up from germline, CDR1 is MGHRA and CDR2 is YSYEKL. The CDR3 covers 17 residues. The V segment lost 0 bases and the J segment 4 bases; nucleotides outside the gene matches: 7. This chain's CDR3 is CASSQDGGQGWNQPQHF. As DNA, the CDR3 is TGCGCCAGCAGCCAAGATGGGGGACAGGGCTGGAATCAGCCCCAGCATTTT.

The chain links TRBV6-1 to TRBJ1-6, with unresolved D. The V end was cut by 2 bases, the J end by 6 bases, with 11 bases between. The CDR3 spans 15 residues. Germline V lookup: CDR1 MNHNS, CDR2 SASEGT. This chain's CDR3 is CASSEQDVPNSPLHF. Here the CDR3 DNA reads TGTGCCAGCAGTGAACAAGACGTCCCTAATTCACCCCTCCACTTT.

This clonotype was recorded a few times. This chain links TRBV6-1 with TRBJ1-6, with TRBD1 matching 7 bases. The CDR3 runs 13 residues. The germline V gene has CDR1 MNHNS and CDR2 SASEGT. J was trimmed by 10 bases and V by 6 bases; bases with no gene match: 6. The CDR3 sequence is CASSNRGGSPLHF. The CDR3 DNA follows: TGTGCCAGCAGCAACAGGGGAGGGTCACCCCTCCACTTT.